The 12 T cell receptor beta chains below come from one sample, sequenced in a study of response to subunit inactivated influenza vaccine listed by TCRdb under 2018. Libraries were built with RT-PCR. The sequencer listed for this sample is Illumina HiSeq 2500. TCRdb reran the public reads through fastp at Q25 and MiXCR, keeping productive beta chains. Rows with a matching CDR3 protein are joined into one entry that keeps the most common DNA and genes. The sample table shows about 620,000 distinct CDR3 sequences, and over 9% are seen once. About 11% of the sample goes to the ten largest clones. The sample also formed part of further work on T cells expressing NK-cell markers. The second study reports: 5'RACE template switching, by which a universal primer site and unique molecular identifiers were added, was used to make TCR beta cDNA libraries.

The sample in question was PBMCs from blood, obtained on the day of vaccination. Receptors originate from a man aged 50 to 59 who received an inactivated influenza vaccine. Donor details come from another sample of the same person, matched by shared clones.

The chain combines TRBV5-1 with TRBJ2-1; TRBD2 agrees at 10 bases. V dropped 5 bases and J dropped 0; count of bases not matched to a gene: 5. Germline CDR1 reads SGHRS; CDR2 reads YFSETQ. The CDR3 spans 16 residues. DNA for the CDR3: TGCGCCAGCAGTTACTCTAGCGGGAGCTCCTACAATGAGCAGTTCTTC. It translates to CASSYSSGSSYNEQFF.

This clonotype was picked up a small number of times. The J gene is TRBJ2-1, the V gene TRBV10-3; TRBD1 might be the D (6 bases). Per germline, CDR1 ENHRY and CDR2 SYGVKD. The CDR3 sequence is 12 residues long. V dropped 10 bases and J dropped 6 bases, with 13 bases sitting between them. The chain's CDR3 is CATTGRANEQFF. In DNA, the CDR3 is TGTGCCACCACAGGGCGCGCCAATGAGCAGTTCTTC.

This clonotype was counted only a few times. The chain carries TRBV7-6 and TRBJ2-3, with a weak D call TRBD2 (5 bases). The germline CDR1 and CDR2 sequences are SGHVS and FNYEAQ. The CDR3 is 15 amino acids. Trimming pared 5 bases from V and 2 bases from J, leaving 14 bases between. CDR3 residues: CASSPEGVHTDTQYF. The CDR3 DNA sequence: TGTGCCAGCAGCCCCGAGGGAGTTCACACAGATACGCAGTATTTT.

This clonotype came up a few times. V gene TRBV10-3 combines with J gene TRBJ1-6, with 8 nucleotides matching TRBD1. Germline-derived CDR1 and CDR2 are ENHRY and SYGVKD. The trim removed 0 bases at V and 8 bases at J, leaving 6 bases unmatched. This CDR3 is 16 amino acids long. Here the CDR3 DNA reads TGTGCCATCAGTGAGTCCCTGGACAGGGTTTATTCACCCCTCCACTTT. Translation gives CAISESLDRVYSPLHF.

This clonotype showed up just a few times. The chain uses TRBV19 and TRBJ2-1; weak D call: TRBD1 (6 bases). CDR1 and CDR2 (germline): LNHDA, SQIVND (reference sequence). The V end lost 4 bases, the J end lost 0 bases, and 16 bases lay between the germline ends. The CDR3 loop spans 17 amino acids. CDR3 sequence (DNA): TGTGCCAGTAGTAGGACCACAGGGTACCTCTCCTACAATGAGCAGTTCTTC. Translated: CASSRTTGYLSYNEQFF.

This clonotype was counted ten times or more. J is TRBJ2-7 and V is TRBV15, with a possible D match to TRBD1 (6 bases). CDR1 and CDR2 from the germline V gene are LNHNV and YYDKDF (reference sequence). There are 14 residues in the CDR3. Between the trimmed V and J ends, which lost 1 base and 6 bases, there was a span of 13 bases. The CDR3 spells CATSRAQGLVEQYF. Written as DNA, the CDR3 is TGTGCCACCAGCAGAGCACAGGGATTGGTCGAGCAGTACTTC.

This clonotype was counted only a few times. The genes are TRBV7-9 and TRBJ2-1; no definite D call. V was cut by 6 bases and J by 10 bases, with 13 bases left in between. Per the germline V gene, CDR1 is SEHNR and CDR2 is FQNEAQ (reference sequence). This CDR3 is built from 12 residues. In DNA, the CDR3 is TGTGCCAGCAGAGAGAGCGTGGGAGAGCAGTTCTTC. It yields the protein CASRESVGEQFF. The variable domain in full, with the rest retrieved from reference TRBV7-9 and TRBJ2-1, is DTGVSQNPRHKITKRGQNVTFRCDPISEHNRLYWYRQTLGQGPEFLTYFQNEAQLEKSRLLSDRFSAERPKGSFSTLEIQRTEQGDSAMYLCASRESVGEQFFGPGTRLTVL.

The sample holds a few counts of this clonotype. The J gene is TRBJ2-3, the V gene TRBV28; D gene unclear. The CDR3 consists of 15 residues. The V gene lost 7 bases and the J gene lost 4 bases, with 18 bases spanning the gap. The V gene's germline CDR1 is MDHEN and CDR2 SYDVKM. The CDR3 DNA follows: TGTGCCAGCACGCCGGGCCCCGCGGCCCCAGATACGCAGTATTTT. Amino acids: CASTPGPAAPDTQYF.

This clonotype came up a few times. This chain connects TRBV4-2 to TRBJ2-5; 7 positions match TRBD1. The V and J ends lost 3 bases and 4 bases, in that order; junction bases with no gene match: 8. The germline V gene has CDR1 LGHNA and CDR2 YNFKEQ. This CDR3 has 15 residues. CDR3 protein: CASSQTGTVGETQYF. Here the CDR3 DNA reads TGTGCCAGCAGCCAGACAGGGACGGTGGGAGAGACCCAGTACTTC.

The sample holds a few counts of this clonotype. CDR3 residues: CASISSRTGELFF. CDR3 sequence (DNA): TGTGCCAGCATTTCTAGCAGAACCGGGGAGCTGTTTTTT. V and J are TRBV6-5 and TRBJ2-2; D may be TRBD2 (5 bases). Per germline, CDR1 MNHEY and CDR2 SVGAGI. The CDR3 is 13 residues long. The V end was cut by 7 bases, the J end by 5 bases, with 11 bases between.

The chain recombines TRBV24-1 with TRBJ2-2; TRBD1 matches 8 bases. V was pared by 4 bases and J by 2 bases, with 5 bases of the junction left unmatched. The CDR3 consists of 16 residues. Germline V gene data show CDR1 as KGHDR and CDR2 as SFDVKD. This CDR3 reads CATSDPDRGNTGELFF. CDR3 nucleotides: TGTGCCACCAGTGACCCTGACAGGGGTAACACCGGGGAGCTGTTTTTT.

The J gene is TRBJ2-2, the V gene TRBV28, with a tentative D call TRBD2 (5 bases). Looked up from germline, CDR1 is MDHEN and CDR2 is SYDVKM. V was pared by 6 bases and J by 5 bases, with 13 bases between. This CDR3 region has 14 residues. The CDR3 loop is CASRRTSWTGELFF. The DNA of the CDR3 is TGTGCCAGCAGGAGGACTTCCTGGACCGGGGAGCTGTTTTTT. The full variable domain, rest sourced from reference TRBV28 and TRBJ2-2, is DVKVTQSSRYLVKRTGEKVFLECVQDMDHENMFWYRQDPGLGLRLIYFSYDVKMKEKGDIPEGYSVSREKKERFSLILESASTNQTSMYLCASRRTSWTGELFFGEGSRLTVL.